This TCR beta chain came from a study of monozygotic twins with inflammatory bowel disease. Researchers put TCRalpha and TCRbeta cDNA through two nested PCRs lasting approximately 17 and 9 cycles. TCRdb re-called the 5' RACE reads, yielding one record per CDR3 amino acid sequence without DNA. The sample totals over 350,000 distinct CDR3 sequences; its top ten clones hold 2.6%. Germline lookup yields CDR1 LGHNA and CDR2 YSLEER. This CDR3 is 17 amino acids long. A word on this clonotype: Antigen unknown.

Whole-study findings and limits: Versus healthy twins, IBD patients showed fewer clonotypes shared with others, especially with disease activity. Twins with IBD were found to have lower TCRbeta diversity (inverse Simpson) than healthy co-twins.

The V call is TRBV4-3, the J call TRBJ1-2; the TCRdb D gene call, TRBD1, has no DNA to confirm it. Specimen: blood. The TCR was taken from a human donor with ulcerative colitis or Crohn's disease, or a healthy co-twin of an affected twin (not recorded which). The CDR3 here is CASSLSSALTDVYGYTF.